This T cell receptor (beta chain) originates from a study of control samples from healthy donors and cancer patients. This table comes from immunoSEQ multiplex PCR, and its TCRdb copy is limited to in-frame clones, with some not included. The sample has about 51,000 clones, around 90% seen once; the top ten hold about 1.6%. CDR3 length equals 12 residues. Germline V gene lookup returns CDR1 MNHEY and CDR2 SVGAGI. The V and J ends lost 2 bases and 7 bases respectively, with 6 bases between them. Sequenced material: PBMCs. This chain links TRBV6-5 with TRBJ2-1, with a weak D call TRBD2 (5 bases). The clonotype comes from a man aged 35 to 55 with colorectal cancer. Here the CDR3 DNA reads TGTGCCAGCAGTTACCCGGGAAATGAGCAGTTCTTC. Translated, it gives CASSYPGNEQFF.